This T cell receptor beta chain was obtained from a study of blood T cell repertoires in COVID-19. Clones were read by immunoSEQ multiplex PCR, and TCRdb kept only the in-frame ones, dropping some. The data hold about 130,000 clones, with around 75% observed a single time. There are 14 residues in the CDR3. Germline CDR1 reads SGHRS; CDR2 reads YFSETQ. V lost 4 bases and J lost 1, with 11 bases in between. Material for sequencing was peripheral blood. The receptor's source is a woman in her seventies with COVID-19, enrolled during active disease. The rearrangement joins TRBV5-1 to TRBJ1-1; no definite D call. The CDR3 coding sequence is TGCGCCAGCAGCCTTACCCGACAGAACACTGAAGCTTTCTTT. Translated, it gives CASSLTRQNTEAFF.